The 7 T cell receptor beta chains in this list originate from one sample, sequenced in a study of CD8 T cells in ankylosing spondylitis. A single record per CDR3 protein comes from TCRdb applying MiXCR to the 5' RACE reads. The table includes around 210,000 distinct CDR3 sequences, 7.5% to 9.5% detected once. The sample consisted of blood, either unsorted or a sorted T cell fraction (not recorded which). The receptors originated from a female donor with ankylosing spondylitis or in good health (not recorded which).

This clonotype was seen many times. The chain recombines TRBV5-6 with TRBJ2-7; 7 nucleotides agree with TRBD2. The germline gives CDR1 SGHDT, CDR2 YYEEEE. The CDR3 covers 15 residues. Trimming removed 4 bases from V and 2 bases from J; junction bases left unmatched: 9. CDR3 nucleotides: TGTGCCAGCAGCCTGCAAGCGGGGCAAACCTACGAGCAGTACTTC. It encodes CASSLQAGQTYEQYF.

This CDR3 is CASSLGREKGLDEQYF. CDR3 DNA sequence: TGTGCCAGCAGCTTGGGGCGGGAGAAGGGATTGGACGAGCAGTACTTC. This chain joins TRBV7-8 and TRBJ2-7; TRBD2 matches at 7 bases. This CDR3 is built from 16 residues. In germline, CDR1 is SGHVS, CDR2 FQNEAQ. J lost 5 bases, V lost 3 bases, and 13 bases had no gene match.

The V gene is TRBV20-1, the J gene TRBJ2-1; unclear D gene. The CDR3 contains 15 residues. Trimming cost V 7 bases and J 4 bases, with 20 bases left between them. CDR1 DFQATT and CDR2 SNEGSKA come from the germline V gene (reference sequence). CDR3: CSVRGGGTSYNEQFF. The CDR3 DNA follows: TGCAGTGTCAGAGGTGGCGGTACGAGTTACAATGAGCAGTTCTTC.

This clonotype has ten or more counts. V is TRBV2 and J is TRBJ2-7; D gene uncertain. This CDR3 is built from 12 residues. CDR1 is SNHLY, CDR2 FYNNEI, per germline. Deletions cut 7 bases from V and 3 bases from J, with 10 bases between. The CDR3 spells CASKQELYEQYF. The DNA for the CDR3 is TGTGCCAGCAAGCAGGAGCTCTACGAGCAGTACTTC. The complete variable domain, with remaining parts taken from reference TRBV2 and TRBJ2-7, reads EPEVTQTPSHQVTQMGQEVILRCVPISNHLYFYWYRQILGQKVEFLVSFYNNEISEKSEIFDDQFSVERPDGSNFTLKIRSTKLEDSAMYFCASKQELYEQYFGPGTRLTVT.

This clonotype was observed a handful of times. The chain links TRBV7-9 to TRBJ2-5; D is unresolved. The CDR3 is made up of 14 amino acids. Germline V gene lookup returns CDR1 SEHNR and CDR2 FQNEAQ (reference sequence). The V end was cut by 1 base, the J end by 2 bases, with 8 bases between. In DNA form, the CDR3 reads TGTGCCAGCAGCTTAGTCAACGGGCAAGAGACCCAGTACTTC. Translated: CASSLVNGQETQYF.

This clonotype was detected many times. This rearrangement joins TRBV2 to TRBJ2-7, with D perhaps TRBD1 (5 bases). This CDR3 contains 13 residues. Trimming removed 6 bases at V and 6 bases at J, with 15 bases between. The V gene's germline CDR1 is SNHLY and CDR2 FYNNEI. Here the CDR3 DNA reads TGTGCCAGCAGGACCAGGGATTTTGGCGAGCAGTACTTC. It is translated as CASRTRDFGEQYF. The complete variable domain, with remaining parts taken from reference TRBV2 and TRBJ2-7, reads EPEVTQTPSHQVTQMGQEVILRCVPISNHLYFYWYRQILGQKVEFLVSFYNNEISEKSEIFDDQFSVERPDGSNFTLKIRSTKLEDSAMYFCASRTRDFGEQYFGPGTRLTVT.

This clonotype showed up many times. This chain joins TRBV25-1 and TRBJ1-4; the D is unclear. V lost 2 bases, J lost 2 bases, and 6 bases lay in between. There are 14 residues in the CDR3. Germline loops: CDR1 MGHDK, CDR2 SYGVNS. As DNA, the CDR3 is TGTGCCAGCAGTGAAGCTGGGACTAATGAAAAACTGTTTTTT. Its translation: CASSEAGTNEKLFF.